These 10 T cell receptor beta chains were all obtained from the same sample, sequenced in a study of blood T cell repertoires in COVID-19. The protocol was immunoSEQ multiplex PCR, while the TCRdb copy is restricted to in-frame clones and leaves out a portion. The data contain a few hundred thousand clones, approximately 83% of them seen just once; the ten biggest clones take up around 2.2%. Sequencing input: PBMCs or T cells enriched from blood (not recorded which). The receptor source for this set is a man younger than 45 who had recovered from COVID-19.

The chain employs TRBV4-2 and TRBJ2-1; TRBD2 aligns across 9 bases. CDR3 length: 14 amino acids. With 7 bases clipped from V and 6 bases from J, the junction kept 7 bases outside the gene matches. Germline assignment: CDR1 LGHNA and CDR2 YNFKEQ. The CDR3 reads CASKASGESNEQFF. For the CDR3, the DNA is TGTGCCAGCAAAGCTAGCGGGGAGAGCAATGAGCAGTTCTTC.

The chain links TRBV20-1 to TRBJ1-4; D is undetermined. The ends were cut back, 6 bases at V and 5 bases at J, with 10 bases in the middle. This CDR3 has 12 residues. Germline CDR1 reads DFQATT; CDR2 reads SNEGSKA (reference sequence). This CDR3 is CSASGANEKLFF. The CDR3 region has the DNA TGCAGTGCCAGTGGAGCGAATGAAAAACTGTTTTTT.

This clone appeared a single time. J is TRBJ1-5 and V is TRBV5-1; TRBD1 aligns across 10 bases. CDR1 SGHRS and CDR2 YFSETQ come from the germline V gene. The CDR3 contains 14 residues. J gave up 5 bases and V 4 bases, and 3 bases lay outside the gene matches. The DNA for the CDR3 is TGCGCCAGCAGCCAAGGACAGGGGGATCAGCCCCAGCATTTT. Translating gives CASSQGQGDQPQHF.

This chain uses TRBV5-1 with TRBJ2-1; 10 bases are a match to TRBD1. Germline-derived CDR1 and CDR2 are SGHRS and YFSETQ. With V trimmed by 0 bases and J by 6 bases, 6 bases remained unmatched. CDR3 size: 16 residues. The CDR3: CASSLVGTGASNEQFF. The CDR3 coding sequence is TGCGCCAGCAGCTTGGTGGGGACAGGGGCAAGCAATGAGCAGTTCTTC.

The chain uses TRBV5-4 and TRBJ2-7, with 7 positions matching TRBD1. V was pared by 5 bases and J by 0 bases, with 8 bases of the junction left unmatched. Germline V lookup: CDR1 SGHNT, CDR2 YYREEE (reference sequence). The CDR3 covers 15 residues. The CDR3 is CASRPLRDSSYEQYF. In nucleotides, the CDR3 is TGTGCCAGCAGGCCCCTCCGGGACAGCTCCTACGAGCAGTACTTC.

CDR3 in amino acids: CASSLVGDYGYTF. CDR3 DNA sequence: TGTGCCAGCAGCTTGGTAGGGGACTATGGCTACACCTTC. This rearrangement joins TRBV5-4 to TRBJ1-2; the D gene is possibly TRBD1 (5 bases). The CDR3 totals 13 residues. V shed 0 bases and J shed 3 bases, with 6 bases lying between them. Germline-derived CDR1 and CDR2 are SGHNT and YYREEE (reference sequence).

This clone was found once. The gene calls are TRBV7-2 and TRBJ1-2; no clear D gene. The CDR3 has 12 amino acids. Germline-derived CDR1 and CDR2 are SGHTA and FQGNSA. Trimming removed 4 bases at V and 3 bases at J, with 6 bases between. This CDR3 is CASSSRYYGYTF. The DNA of the CDR3 is TGTGCCAGCAGCTCACGGTACTATGGCTACACCTTC.

The chain joins TRBV20-1 to TRBJ1-2, with D possibly matching TRBD1 (5 bases). Trimming took 6 bases from V and 5 from J, leaving 10 bases between them. Germline lookup yields CDR1 DFQATT and CDR2 SNEGSKA (reference sequence). CDR3 size: 11 residues. CDR3 sequence reads: CSAFPGYGYTF. The CDR3 DNA follows: TGCAGTGCATTCCCAGGGTATGGCTACACCTTC.

This chain connects TRBV7-3 to TRBJ2-3, with TRBD2 identical over 9 bases. The CDR3 extends over 13 amino acids. CDR1 SGHTA and CDR2 FQGTGA come from the germline V gene. V dropped 3 bases and J dropped 6; count of bases not matched to a gene: 1. The DNA of the CDR3 is TGTGCCAGCAGCTTTAGCGGGGGTGATACGCAGTATTTT. Protein: CASSFSGGDTQYF.

The chain combines TRBV6-5 with TRBJ1-3; D is unclear. Trimming left V 5 bases short and J 0 bases short, with 11 bases between. This CDR3 has 15 amino acids. Germline assignment: CDR1 MNHEY and CDR2 SVGAGI. CDR3 sequence (DNA): TGTGCCAGCAGTAGAGGGCCGAGCTCTGGAAACACCATATATTTT. Its translation is CASSRGPSSGNTIYF.